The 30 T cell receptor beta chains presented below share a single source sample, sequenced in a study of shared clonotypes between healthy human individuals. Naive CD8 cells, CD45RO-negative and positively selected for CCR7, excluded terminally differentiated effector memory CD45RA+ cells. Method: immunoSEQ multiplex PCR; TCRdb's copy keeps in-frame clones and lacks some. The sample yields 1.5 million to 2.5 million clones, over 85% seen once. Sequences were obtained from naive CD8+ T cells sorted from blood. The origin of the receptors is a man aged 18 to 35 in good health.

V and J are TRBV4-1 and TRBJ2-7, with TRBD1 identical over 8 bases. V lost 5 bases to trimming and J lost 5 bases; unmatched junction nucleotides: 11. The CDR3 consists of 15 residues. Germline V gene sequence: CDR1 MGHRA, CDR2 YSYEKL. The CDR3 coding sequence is TGCGCCAGCAGCTTGATCGACAGGGGCACCGACGAGCAGTACTTC. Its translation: CASSLIDRGTDEQYF.

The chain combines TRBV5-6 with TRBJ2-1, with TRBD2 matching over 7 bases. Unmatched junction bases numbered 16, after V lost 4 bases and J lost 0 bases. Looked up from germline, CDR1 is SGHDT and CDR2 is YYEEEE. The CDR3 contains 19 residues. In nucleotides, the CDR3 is TGTGCCAGCAGCCCCCCGGGGCTAGCGGAGGACGTCTCCTACAATGAGCAGTTCTTC. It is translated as CASSPPGLAEDVSYNEQFF.

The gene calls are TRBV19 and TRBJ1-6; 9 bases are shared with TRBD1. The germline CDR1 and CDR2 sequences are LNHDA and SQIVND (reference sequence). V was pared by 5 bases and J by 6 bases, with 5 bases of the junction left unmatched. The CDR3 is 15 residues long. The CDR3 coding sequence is TGTGCCAGTAGTCTCCTGGACAGGGGTAATTCACCCCTCCACTTT. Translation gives CASSLLDRGNSPLHF.

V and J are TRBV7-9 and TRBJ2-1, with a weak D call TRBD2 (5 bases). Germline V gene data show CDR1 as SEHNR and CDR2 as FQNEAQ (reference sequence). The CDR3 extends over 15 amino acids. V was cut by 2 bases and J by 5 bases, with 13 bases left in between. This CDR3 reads CASSLSFAEDNEQFF. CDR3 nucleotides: TGTGCCAGCAGCTTAAGTTTTGCGGAGGACAATGAGCAGTTCTTC.

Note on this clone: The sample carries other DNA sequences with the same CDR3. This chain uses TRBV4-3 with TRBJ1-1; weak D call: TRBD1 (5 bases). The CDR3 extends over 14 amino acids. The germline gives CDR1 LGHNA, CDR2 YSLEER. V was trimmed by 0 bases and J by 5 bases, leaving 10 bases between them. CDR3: CASSQDGGGTEAFF. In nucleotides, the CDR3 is TGCGCCAGCAGCCAAGATGGGGGGGGGACTGAAGCTTTCTTT.

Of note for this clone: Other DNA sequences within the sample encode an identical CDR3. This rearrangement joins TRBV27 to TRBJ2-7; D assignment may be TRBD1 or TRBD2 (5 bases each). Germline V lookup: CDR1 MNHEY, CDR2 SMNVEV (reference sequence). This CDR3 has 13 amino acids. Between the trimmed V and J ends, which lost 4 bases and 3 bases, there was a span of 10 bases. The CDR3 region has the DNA TGTGCCAGCAGTTGGGGCCGGGGCTACGAGCAGTACTTC. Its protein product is CASSWGRGYEQYF.

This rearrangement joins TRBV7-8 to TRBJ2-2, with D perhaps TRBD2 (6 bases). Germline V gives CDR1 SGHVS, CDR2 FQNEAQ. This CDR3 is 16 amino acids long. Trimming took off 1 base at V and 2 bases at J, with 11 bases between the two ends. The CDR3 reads CASSLGGLANTGELFF. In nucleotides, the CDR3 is TGTGCCAGCAGCTTAGGGGGACTGGCTAACACCGGGGAGCTGTTTTTT.

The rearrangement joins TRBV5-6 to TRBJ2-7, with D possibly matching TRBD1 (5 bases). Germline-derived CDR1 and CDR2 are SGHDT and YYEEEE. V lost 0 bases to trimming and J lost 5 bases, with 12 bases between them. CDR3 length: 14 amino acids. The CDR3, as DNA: TGTGCCAGCAGCTTGGGCAGGGTATTCGACGAGCAGTACTTC. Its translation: CASSLGRVFDEQYF.

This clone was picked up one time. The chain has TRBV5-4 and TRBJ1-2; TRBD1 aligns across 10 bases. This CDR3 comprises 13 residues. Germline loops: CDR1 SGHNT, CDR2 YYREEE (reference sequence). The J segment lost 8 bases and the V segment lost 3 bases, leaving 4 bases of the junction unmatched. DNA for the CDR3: TGTGCCAGCAGCTCCGGGACAGGGGTCGGCTACACCTTC. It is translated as CASSSGTGVGYTF. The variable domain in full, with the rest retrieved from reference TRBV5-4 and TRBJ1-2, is ETGVTQSPTHLIKTRGQQVTLRCSSQSGHNTVSWYQQALGQGPQFIFQYYREEENGRGNFPPRFSGLQFPNYSSELNVNALELDDSALYLCASSSGTGVGYTFGSGTRLTVV.

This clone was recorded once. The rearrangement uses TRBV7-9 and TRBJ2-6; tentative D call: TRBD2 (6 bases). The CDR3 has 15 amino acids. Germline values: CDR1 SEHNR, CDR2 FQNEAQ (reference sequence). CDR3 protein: CATLGGNSGANVLTF. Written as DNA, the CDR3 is TGTGCTACCCTCGGGGGAAACTCTGGGGCCAACGTCCTGACTTTC.

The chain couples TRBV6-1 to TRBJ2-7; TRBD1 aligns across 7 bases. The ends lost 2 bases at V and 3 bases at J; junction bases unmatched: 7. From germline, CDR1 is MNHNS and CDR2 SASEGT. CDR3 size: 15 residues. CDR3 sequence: CASSEIPGQIYEQYF. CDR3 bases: TGTGCCAGCAGTGAAATTCCGGGACAGATCTACGAGCAGTACTTC.

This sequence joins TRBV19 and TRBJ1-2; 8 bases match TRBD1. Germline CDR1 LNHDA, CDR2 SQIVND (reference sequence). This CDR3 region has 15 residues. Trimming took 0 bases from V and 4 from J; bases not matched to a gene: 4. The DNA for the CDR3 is TGTGCCAGTAGTATAGACGCCGGGACAGGCTATGGCTACACCTTC. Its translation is CASSIDAGTGYGYTF.

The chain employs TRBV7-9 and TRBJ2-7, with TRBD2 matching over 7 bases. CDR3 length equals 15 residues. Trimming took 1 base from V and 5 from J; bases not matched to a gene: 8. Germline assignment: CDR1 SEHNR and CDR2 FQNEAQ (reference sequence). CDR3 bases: TGTGCCAGCAGCTTAGAGGGCGGGAGTTACCACGAGCAGTACTTC. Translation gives CASSLEGGSYHEQYF.

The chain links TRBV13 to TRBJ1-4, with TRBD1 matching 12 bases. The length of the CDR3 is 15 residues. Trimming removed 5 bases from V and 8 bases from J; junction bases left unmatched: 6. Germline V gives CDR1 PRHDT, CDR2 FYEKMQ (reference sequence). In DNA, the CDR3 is TGTGCCAGCAGCCCAACCGGGACAGGGGGCGAAAAACTGTTTTTT. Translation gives CASSPTGTGGEKLFF.

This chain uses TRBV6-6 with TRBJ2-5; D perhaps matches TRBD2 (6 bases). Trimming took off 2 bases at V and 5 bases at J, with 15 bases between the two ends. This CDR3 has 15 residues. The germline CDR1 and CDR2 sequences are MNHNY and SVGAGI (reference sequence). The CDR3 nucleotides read TGTGCCAGCAGTTACCTTAGCGGAGTGGGGGAGACCCAGTACTTC. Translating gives CASSYLSGVGETQYF.

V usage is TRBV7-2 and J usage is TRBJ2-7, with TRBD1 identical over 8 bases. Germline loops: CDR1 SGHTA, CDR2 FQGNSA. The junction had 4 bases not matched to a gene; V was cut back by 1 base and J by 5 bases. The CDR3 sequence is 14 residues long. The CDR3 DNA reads TGTGCCAGCAGCTTAGGGACAGGGATTGACGAGCAGTACTTC. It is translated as CASSLGTGIDEQYF.

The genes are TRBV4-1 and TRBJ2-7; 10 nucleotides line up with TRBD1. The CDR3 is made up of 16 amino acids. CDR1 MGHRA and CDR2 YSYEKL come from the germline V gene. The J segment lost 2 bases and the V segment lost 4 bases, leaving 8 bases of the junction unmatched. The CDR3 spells CASSLLGTGATYEQYF. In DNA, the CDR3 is TGCGCCAGCAGCCTCTTAGGGACAGGGGCGACCTACGAGCAGTACTTC.

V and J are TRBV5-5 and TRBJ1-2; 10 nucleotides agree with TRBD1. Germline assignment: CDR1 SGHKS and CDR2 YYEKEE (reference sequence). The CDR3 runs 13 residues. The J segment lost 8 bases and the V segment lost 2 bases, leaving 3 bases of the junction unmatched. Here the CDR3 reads CASSFDRGLGYTF. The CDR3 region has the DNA TGTGCCAGCAGCTTCGACAGGGGGCTCGGCTACACCTTC.

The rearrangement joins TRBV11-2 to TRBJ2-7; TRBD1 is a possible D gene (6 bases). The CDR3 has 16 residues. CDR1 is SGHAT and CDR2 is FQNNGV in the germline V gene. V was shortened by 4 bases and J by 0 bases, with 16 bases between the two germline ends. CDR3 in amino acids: CASSSLQDSPSYEQYF. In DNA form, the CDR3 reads TGTGCCAGCAGCTCTTTACAGGACAGCCCCTCCTACGAGCAGTACTTC.

CDR3 loop: CSATLTGAYTF. The CDR3 nucleotides are TGCAGTGCTACTTTGACAGGGGCCTACACCTTC. The chain carries TRBV20-1 and TRBJ1-2; TRBD1 aligns across 8 bases. Germline loops: CDR1 DFQATT, CDR2 SNEGSKA (reference sequence). Unmatched junction bases numbered 5, after V lost 4 bases and J lost 10 bases. CDR3 length: 11 residues.

CDR3 nucleotide sequence: TGTGCCAGCAGCTTAACGGGGCTCTCAGGGGAGGAAAAACTGTTTTTT. Its protein product is CASSLTGLSGEEKLFF. V gene TRBV7-9 combines with J gene TRBJ1-4; D perhaps matches TRBD1 (6 bases). This CDR3 has 16 residues. The germline V and J ends were trimmed by 2 bases and 8 bases, with 18 bases remaining between them. Germline-derived CDR1 and CDR2 are SEHNR and FQNEAQ (reference sequence).

CDR3 DNA: TGTGCCAGCAGCTTGGGGCAGAATCCCTACAATGAGCAGTTCTTC. Protein product: CASSLGQNPYNEQFF. The V and J genes are TRBV5-5 and TRBJ2-1; no reliable D call. Trimming removed 0 bases at V and 2 bases at J, with 9 bases between. Germline CDR1 is SGHKS and CDR2 is YYEKEE (reference sequence). The CDR3 extends over 15 amino acids.

The CDR3 nucleotides are TGTGCCAGCAGTTACCTCGCTCGGCAGGTTGATGGCTACACCTTC. As protein: CASSYLARQVDGYTF. V is TRBV6-6 and J is TRBJ1-2, with D unresolved. The V end was cut by 2 bases, the J end by 6 bases, with 16 bases between. The germline CDR1 and CDR2 sequences are MNHNY and SVGAGI (reference sequence). The CDR3 has 15 residues.

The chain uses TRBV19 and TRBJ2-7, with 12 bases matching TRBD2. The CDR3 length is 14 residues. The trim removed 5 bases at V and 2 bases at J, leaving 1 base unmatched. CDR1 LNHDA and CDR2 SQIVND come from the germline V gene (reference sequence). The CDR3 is CASSPSGGAYEQYF. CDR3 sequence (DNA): TGTGCCAGTAGTCCTAGCGGGGGGGCCTACGAGCAGTACTTC.

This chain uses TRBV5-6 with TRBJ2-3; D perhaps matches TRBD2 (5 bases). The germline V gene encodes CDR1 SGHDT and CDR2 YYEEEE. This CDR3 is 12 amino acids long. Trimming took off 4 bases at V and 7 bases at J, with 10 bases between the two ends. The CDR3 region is CASSGRGNTQYF. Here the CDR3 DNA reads TGTGCCAGCAGCGGAAGAGGGAATACGCAGTATTTT.

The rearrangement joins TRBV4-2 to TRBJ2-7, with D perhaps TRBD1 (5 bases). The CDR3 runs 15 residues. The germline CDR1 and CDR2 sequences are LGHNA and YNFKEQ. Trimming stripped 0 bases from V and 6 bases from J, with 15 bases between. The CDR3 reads CASSQELGYQGEQYF. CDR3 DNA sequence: TGTGCCAGCAGCCAAGAACTCGGGTACCAGGGCGAGCAGTACTTC.

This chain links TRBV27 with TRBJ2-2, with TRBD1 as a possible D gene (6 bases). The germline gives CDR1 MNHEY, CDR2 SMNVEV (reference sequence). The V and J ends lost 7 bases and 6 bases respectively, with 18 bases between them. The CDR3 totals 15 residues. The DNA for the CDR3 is TGTGCCAGCACCGGGGCGTATGGGGGCCCCGGGGAGCTGTTTTTT. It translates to CASTGAYGGPGELFF.

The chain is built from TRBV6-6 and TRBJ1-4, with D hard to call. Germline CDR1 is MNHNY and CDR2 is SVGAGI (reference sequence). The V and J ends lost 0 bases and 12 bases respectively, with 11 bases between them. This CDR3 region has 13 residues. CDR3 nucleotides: TGTGCCAGCAGTTACTCGGCGGCCGGGGAACTGTTTTTT. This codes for CASSYSAAGELFF.

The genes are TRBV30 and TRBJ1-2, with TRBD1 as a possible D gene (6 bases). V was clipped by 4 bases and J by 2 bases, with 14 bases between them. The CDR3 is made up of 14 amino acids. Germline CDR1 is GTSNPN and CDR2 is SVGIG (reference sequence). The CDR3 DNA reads TGTGCCTGGACTTTGACAGGAACGAACTATGGCTACACCTTC. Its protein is CAWTLTGTNYGYTF. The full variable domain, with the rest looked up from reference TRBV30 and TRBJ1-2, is SQTIHQWPATLVQPVGSPLSLECTVEGTSNPNLYWYRQAAGRGLQLLFYSVGIGQISSEVPQNLSASRPQDRQFILSSKKLLLSDSGFYLCAWTLTGTNYGYTFGSGTRLTVV.

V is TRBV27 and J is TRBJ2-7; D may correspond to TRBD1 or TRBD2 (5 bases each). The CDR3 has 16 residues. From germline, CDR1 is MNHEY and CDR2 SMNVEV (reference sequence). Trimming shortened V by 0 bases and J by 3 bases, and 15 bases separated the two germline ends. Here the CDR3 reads CASSLSSGTVNYEQYF. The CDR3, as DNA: TGTGCCAGCAGTTTATCCTCCGGGACGGTGAACTACGAGCAGTACTTC.